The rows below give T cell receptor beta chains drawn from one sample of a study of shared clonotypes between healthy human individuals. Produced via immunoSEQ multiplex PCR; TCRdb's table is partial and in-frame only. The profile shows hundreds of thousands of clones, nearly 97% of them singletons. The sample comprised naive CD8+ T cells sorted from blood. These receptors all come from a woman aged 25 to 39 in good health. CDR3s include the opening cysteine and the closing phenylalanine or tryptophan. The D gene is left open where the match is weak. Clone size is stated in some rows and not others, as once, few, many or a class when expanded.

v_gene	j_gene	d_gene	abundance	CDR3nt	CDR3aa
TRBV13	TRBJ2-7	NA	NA	TGTGCCAGCAGCTTACGGTTGGGGCGGCCTTACGAGCAGTACTTC	CASSLRLGRPYEQYF
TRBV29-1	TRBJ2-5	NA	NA	TGCAGCGTCGTTCCGGGCCCTGATGAGACCCAGTACTTC	CSVVPGPDETQYF
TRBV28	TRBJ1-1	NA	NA	TGTGCCAGCTGTTCATGGGGAGTAGGGACTGAAGCTTTCTTT	CASCSWGVGTEAFF
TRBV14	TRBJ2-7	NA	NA	TGTGCCAGCAGCTTGTATGGCGGATTATCCTACGAGCAGTACTTC	CASSLYGGLSYEQYF
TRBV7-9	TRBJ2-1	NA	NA	TGTGCCAGCAGCTTAGTAGGGTCGAGCTCCTACAATGAGCAGTTCTTC	CASSLVGSSSYNEQFF
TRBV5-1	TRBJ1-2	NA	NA	TGCGCCAGCAGCTTGGGCCCAACCTATGGCTACACCTTC	CASSLGPTYGYTF
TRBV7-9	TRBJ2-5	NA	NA	TGTGCCAGCAGCCTTCTGGGGGAGACCCAGTACTTC	CASSLLGETQYF
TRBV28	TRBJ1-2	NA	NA	TGTGCCAGCAGTTTATTCCTCCGAGGGACAAGGATCGATGGCTACACCTTC	CASSLFLRGTRIDGYTF
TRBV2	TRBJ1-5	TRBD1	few	TGTGCCAGCAGTGACTGGACAGGGAAGAATCAGCCCCAGCATTTT	CASSDWTGKNQPQHF
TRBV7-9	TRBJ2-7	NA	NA	TGTGCCAGCAGCGAAGAACCCCAAACGGAGCAGTACTTC	CASSEEPQTEQYF
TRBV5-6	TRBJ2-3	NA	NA	TGTGCCAGCAGCTTGCTGGGGGATACGCAGTATTTT	CASSLLGDTQYF
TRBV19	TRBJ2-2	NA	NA	TGTGCCAGATCAGGGTTTCCCGGGGAGCTGTTTTTT	CARSGFPGELFF
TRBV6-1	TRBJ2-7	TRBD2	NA	TGTGCCAGCAGTGAGGGACTAGCGGGGGTGTACGAGCAGTACTTC	CASSEGLAGVYEQYF
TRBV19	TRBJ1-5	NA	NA	TGTGCCAGTAGTATGACAGGCAGCAATCAGCCCCAGCATTTT	CASSMTGSNQPQHF
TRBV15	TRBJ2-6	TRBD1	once	TGTGCCACCAGCGAGAGACAGGGGATTGGGGCCAACGTCCTGACTTTC	CATSERQGIGANVLTF
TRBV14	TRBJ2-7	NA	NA	TGTGCCAGCAGCCAAGATCTTTCGGGCCCAACCTACGAGCAGTACTTC	CASSQDLSGPTYEQYF
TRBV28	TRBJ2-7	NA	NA	TGTGCCAGCAGTTCGTTCGGGGGTTTGTACGAGCAGTACTTC	CASSSFGGLYEQYF
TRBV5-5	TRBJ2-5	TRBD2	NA	TGTGCCAGCAGCTTGGCCGGGCGGGAGACCGTTGGAGAGACCCAGTACTTC	CASSLAGRETVGETQYF
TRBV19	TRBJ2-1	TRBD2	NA	TGTGCCAGTAGTATAGGAGGGAGGGTCTATGAGCAGTTCTTC	CASSIGGRVYEQFF
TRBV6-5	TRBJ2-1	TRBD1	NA	TGTGCCAGCAGTTACTCGGGACAGCACAATGAGCAGTTCTTC	CASSYSGQHNEQFF
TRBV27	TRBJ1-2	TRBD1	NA	TGTGCCAGCAGTCCCCAGGGACAGGGGTCGCGCGGCTACACCTTC	CASSPQGQGSRGYTF
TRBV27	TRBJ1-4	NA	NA	TGTGCCAGCAGTTCCCGGACCTCGTCCCTGTTTTTT	CASSSRTSSLFF
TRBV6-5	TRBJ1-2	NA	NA	TGTGCCAGCAGTTACTCGATGGGGGAAACAGATGGCTACACCTTC	CASSYSMGETDGYTF
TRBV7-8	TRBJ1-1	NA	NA	TGTGCCAGCAGCTTAGGGTGGGAGAGGACTGAAGCTTTCTTT	CASSLGWERTEAFF
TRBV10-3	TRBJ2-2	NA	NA	TGTGCCATCAGTATAACCGACAGAGAGAACACCGGGGAGCTGTTTTTT	CAISITDRENTGELFF
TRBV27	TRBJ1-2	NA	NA	TGTGCCAGCAGTTTAGGAGTTTGGGGGGGTGACTATGGCTACACCTTC	CASSLGVWGGDYGYTF
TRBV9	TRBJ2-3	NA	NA	TGTGCCAGCAGCGTAGGGGGGTCTACCACAGATACGCAGTATTTT	CASSVGGSTTDTQYF
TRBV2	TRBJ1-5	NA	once	TGTGCCAGCAGTGACGGGAATCAGCCCCAGCATTTT	CASSDGNQPQHF
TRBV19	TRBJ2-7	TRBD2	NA	TGTGCCAGTAGGTCGAGCGGGAGGATCTACGAGCAGTACTTC	CASRSSGRIYEQYF
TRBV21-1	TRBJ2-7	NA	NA	TGTGCCAGCAGCAAAGGTAGGGGACCCATCGACTCCTACGAGCAGTACTTC	CASSKGRGPIDSYEQYF